The clone carrying this T cell receptor beta chain was seen once. These data belong to a study of shared clonotypes between healthy human individuals. CD45RO negativity and positive selection for CCR7 defined naive CD8 cells, a population that excluded terminally differentiated effector memory CD45RA+ cells. The table came from immunoSEQ multiplex PCR; TCRdb's copy has only in-frame clones and leaves some out. The table has around 2,000,000 clones, about 95% seen once; the top ten hold approximately 1.2%. The germline gives CDR1 MDHEN, CDR2 SYDVKM. The V gene lost 2 bases and the J gene lost 3 bases, with 8 bases spanning the gap. CDR3 length: 13 residues.

This clonotype originated in a man aged 18 to 29 in good health. The material sequenced was naive CD8+ T cells sorted from blood. This rearrangement joins TRBV28 to TRBJ2-7; D unresolved. CDR3 sequence: CASSLAVFYEQYF. CDR3 coding DNA: TGTGCCAGCAGTTTAGCAGTTTTCTACGAGCAGTACTTC.